The 29 T cell receptor beta chains reported below all come from one sample, sequenced in a study of blood T cell repertoires in COVID-19. Clones were read by immunoSEQ multiplex PCR, and TCRdb kept only the in-frame ones, dropping some. The data hold about 320,000 clones, with around 90% observed a single time. Input material: PBMCs or T cells enriched from blood (not recorded which). The receptor source for this set is a man aged 55 to 70 who had recovered from COVID-19.

This chain joins TRBV6-5 and TRBJ1-2, with TRBD1 as a possible D gene (6 bases). This CDR3 is 12 amino acids long. V was shortened by 6 bases and J by 4 bases, with 9 bases between the two germline ends. CDR1 and CDR2 from the germline V gene are MNHEY and SVGAGI. CDR3 sequence (DNA): TGTGCCAGCAGCCTACAGGGCTATGGCTACACCTTC. This codes for CASSLQGYGYTF.

V gene TRBV7-2 combines with J gene TRBJ1-2, with TRBD1 matching 10 bases. The junction had 9 bases not matched to a gene; V was cut back by 1 base and J by 4 bases. The V gene's germline CDR1 is SGHTA and CDR2 FQGNSA. The CDR3 totals 17 residues. CDR3 DNA: TGTGCCAGCAGCTTAGACCCCGGGACAGGGGCCGTCTATGGCTACACCTTC. This codes for CASSLDPGTGAVYGYTF.

The chain recombines TRBV28 with TRBJ2-7; 9 bases are shared with TRBD1. CDR1 MDHEN and CDR2 SYDVKM come from the germline V gene. The CDR3 contains 15 residues. V trimming: 4 bases; J trimming: 5 bases; junction bases outside the gene matches: 9. CDR3 in DNA: TGTGCCAGCAGTTCCCCCCGGGACAGGGCTGACGAGCAGTACTTC. This sequence encodes CASSSPRDRADEQYF.

This chain links TRBV28 with TRBJ1-3, with 7 bases identical to TRBD1. This CDR3 has 16 amino acids. Germline V CDR1 and CDR2: MDHEN, SYDVKM. V gave up 7 bases and J gave up 5 bases; unmatched junction bases: 14. CDR3 loop: CASMILRAGGRNTIYF. DNA of the CDR3: TGTGCCAGCATGATCCTGAGGGCAGGGGGAAGAAACACCATATATTTT. The complete variable domain, with remaining parts taken from reference TRBV28 and TRBJ1-3, reads DVKVTQSSRYLVKRTGEKVFLECVQDMDHENMFWYRQDPGLGLRLIYFSYDVKMKEKGDIPEGYSVSREKKERFSLILESASTNQTSMYLCASMILRAGGRNTIYFGEGSWLTVV.

The rearrangement links TRBV7-9 to TRBJ2-1; TRBD2 matches at 13 bases. The CDR3 runs to 19 residues. V lost 3 bases to trimming and J lost 5 bases; unmatched junction nucleotides: 13. Germline CDR1 and CDR2: SEHNR and FQNEAQ (reference sequence). As DNA, the CDR3 is TGTGCCAGCAGCTTGAAACTAGCGGGAGGGCTTAGGACCGACAATGAGCAGTTCTTC. It specifies CASSLKLAGGLRTDNEQFF.

The chain combines TRBV12-3 or TRBV12-4 with TRBJ2-1; a weak D match, TRBD1 (5 bases). The V end lost 5 bases, the J end lost 4 bases, and 9 bases lay between the germline ends. The CDR3 covers 13 residues. The CDR3 protein is CASSTQEYNEQFF. As DNA, the CDR3 is TGTGCCAGCAGTACACAGGAATACAATGAGCAGTTCTTC.

This chain links TRBV15 with TRBJ1-2, with D tentatively TRBD1 (5 bases). The V gene lost 2 bases and the J gene lost 4 bases, with 14 bases spanning the gap. The germline gives CDR1 LNHNV, CDR2 YYDKDF (reference sequence). This CDR3 spans 15 amino acids. CDR3 protein: CATSRTTGGAYGYTF. The CDR3 DNA is TGTGCCACCAGCAGAACAACCGGAGGGGCCTATGGCTACACCTTC. Complete variable domain (other parts from reference TRBV15 and TRBJ1-2): DAMVIQNPRYQVTQFGKPVTLSCSQTLNHNVMYWYQQKSSQAPKLLFHYYDKDFNNEADTPDNFQSRRPNTSFCFLDIRSPGLGDTAMYLCATSRTTGGAYGYTFGSGTRLTVV.

The CDR3 DNA reads as TGTGCCAGCAGGACCCTCGGGGGAGGGGCCACAGATACGCAGTATTTT. Translating gives CASRTLGGGATDTQYF. The chain employs TRBV27 and TRBJ2-3, with 7 bases matching TRBD2. Trimming at V came to 6 bases and at J to 2 bases, leaving 11 bases not matched to a gene. There are 16 residues in the CDR3. In germline, CDR1 is MNHEY, CDR2 SMNVEV (reference sequence).

This clone was detected only a few times. The gene calls are TRBV28 and TRBJ1-2; D may be TRBD1 (5 bases). Germline values: CDR1 MDHEN, CDR2 SYDVKM. The V end was cut by 3 bases, the J end by 4 bases, with 18 bases between. The CDR3 length is 16 residues. The DNA for the CDR3 is TGTGCCAGCAGTTTTGGTCAGGGTTCGTACACCTATGGCTACACCTTC. Amino acids: CASSFGQGSYTYGYTF.

The chain is built from TRBV7-9 and TRBJ2-2; D remains ambiguous. The CDR3 covers 14 residues. Germline CDR1 SEHNR, CDR2 FQNEAQ (reference sequence). Trimming removed 2 bases from V and 1 base from J, with 5 bases in between. Here the CDR3 DNA reads TGTGCCAGCAGCTTAAGACAGAACACCGGGGAGCTGTTTTTT. The encoded protein is CASSLRQNTGELFF.

The chain carries TRBV10-3 and TRBJ2-3; 10 bases align to TRBD2. This CDR3 is 15 amino acids long. In germline, CDR1 is ENHRY, CDR2 SYGVKD. V lost 10 bases, J lost 5 bases, and 12 bases stayed unmatched. The DNA of the CDR3 is TGTGCCACATCAGGGAGAGCGGGAGGGGGAGATACGCAGTATTTT. Amino acid sequence: CATSGRAGGGDTQYF.

V and J are TRBV4-2 and TRBJ1-5, with a weak D call TRBD1 (6 bases). The CDR3 spans 16 residues. Trimming took off 2 bases at V and 3 bases at J, with 14 bases between the two ends. Germline V CDR1 and CDR2: LGHNA, YNFKEQ. CDR3 in DNA: TGTGCCAGCAGCCAAAAAGACAGGAATTTCAATCAGCCCCAGCATTTT. Translated: CASSQKDRNFNQPQHF.

This clone was detected a few times. This chain uses TRBV3-1 (or the pseudogene TRBV3-2) with TRBJ1-6; D might be TRBD1 (5 bases). Germline loops: CDR1 LGHDT, CDR2 YNNKEL (reference sequence). V shed 9 bases and J shed 3 bases, with 15 bases lying between them. This CDR3 is 15 amino acids long. The CDR3: CARSSPGVYNSPLHF. CDR3 coding DNA: TGTGCCAGATCCTCGCCGGGGGTCTATAATTCACCCCTCCACTTT.

The chain couples TRBV5-8 to TRBJ1-2; tentatively, D is TRBD1 (6 bases). The V end was cut by 2 bases, the J end by 4 bases, with 15 bases between. The CDR3 has 15 residues. Germline CDR1 reads SGHTS; CDR2 reads YDEGEE. In DNA form, the CDR3 reads TGTGCCAGCAGCTTTATAACAGGGCCGGTCTATGGCTACACCTTC. Translation gives CASSFITGPVYGYTF.

J is TRBJ2-1 and V is TRBV29-1, with 9 nucleotides matching TRBD2. Germline CDR1 reads SQVTM; CDR2 reads ANQGSEA. This CDR3 has 18 amino acids. The junction had 20 bases not matched to a gene; V was cut back by 5 bases and J by 6 bases. DNA of the CDR3: TGCAGCGTTAGGTACGGGGCTAGCGGGGTGCCTACGGGCAATGAGCAGTTCTTC. Translated, it gives CSVRYGASGVPTGNEQFF.

The V gene is TRBV6-2 or TRBV6-3, the J gene TRBJ2-3, with TRBD2 matching 14 bases. The CDR3 totals 15 residues. J was trimmed by 8 bases and V by 2 bases; bases with no gene match: 3. The germline CDR1 and CDR2 sequences are MNHEY and SVGEGT. CDR3 sequence reads: CASSYPGTSGSTQYF. The CDR3 DNA sequence: TGTGCCAGCAGTTACCCCGGGACTAGCGGGAGTACGCAGTATTTT.

The chain links TRBV19 to TRBJ1-6; TRBD1 might be the D (6 bases). Germline values: CDR1 LNHDA, CDR2 SQIVND (reference sequence). V dropped 4 bases and J dropped 10 bases, with 20 bases sitting between them. The CDR3 runs to 16 residues. CDR3 in DNA: TGTGCCAGTAGTAAAACGTCGACAGGCCCGGAATCACCCCTCCACTTT. Its protein product is CASSKTSTGPESPLHF.

The rearrangement uses TRBV18 and TRBJ1-2, with D perhaps matching TRBD1 (5 bases). Trimming shortened V by 6 bases and J by 3 bases, and 11 bases separated the two germline ends. The CDR3 has 13 residues. Germline V CDR1 and CDR2: KGHSH, LQKENI. The CDR3, as DNA: TGTGCCAGCTCGCCGACAGACTACTATGGCTACACCTTC. Translating gives CASSPTDYYGYTF. Drawing the rest from reference TRBV18 and TRBJ1-2, the complete variable domain is NAGVMQNPRHLVRRRGQEARLRCSPMKGHSHVYWYRQLPEEGLKFMVYLQKENIIDESGMPKERFSAEFPKEGPSILRIQQVVRGDSAAYFCASSPTDYYGYTFGSGTRLTVV.

This clone was counted a single time. The chain couples TRBV7-2 to TRBJ1-2; D call uncertain. V lost 1 base, J lost 8 bases, and 11 bases lay in between. CDR1 SGHTA and CDR2 FQGNSA come from the germline V gene. The CDR3 has 13 amino acids. The CDR3 DNA is TGTGCCAGCAGCTTAGACGCGGGGTCGGGCTACACCTTC. Amino acids: CASSLDAGSGYTF.

The chain carries TRBV7-9 and TRBJ1-3, with 9 nucleotides matching TRBD1. The germline gives CDR1 SEHNR, CDR2 FQNEAQ (reference sequence). The CDR3 contains 15 residues. The V segment lost 5 bases and the J segment 2 bases; nucleotides outside the gene matches: 4. CDR3 sequence (DNA): TGTGCCAGCAGCCGAAGGACAGGGGCTGGAAACACCATATATTTT. It encodes CASSRRTGAGNTIYF.

The chain joins TRBV28 to TRBJ2-7; tentative D call: TRBD2 (6 bases). CDR1 is MDHEN and CDR2 is SYDVKM in the germline V gene. Between the trimmed V and J ends, which lost 7 bases and 3 bases, there was a span of 16 bases. The CDR3 runs to 14 residues. CDR3 residues: CASTPGSSDYEQYF. The CDR3, as DNA: TGTGCCAGCACCCCCGGGAGTTCAGACTACGAGCAGTACTTC.

The genes are TRBV5-7 and TRBJ1-1; 8 bases agree with TRBD1. TRBV5-7 is given ORF status, its function remaining uncertain. CDR3 size: 17 residues. V dropped 2 bases and J dropped 1; count of bases not matched to a gene: 10. CDR3 loop: CASSLLQGALRNTEAFF. Written as DNA, the CDR3 is TGTGCCAGCAGCTTATTGCAGGGGGCTTTAAGGAACACTGAAGCTTTCTTT.

This sequence joins TRBV18 and TRBJ2-7, with D possibly being TRBD1 (5 bases). The V gene's germline CDR1 is KGHSH and CDR2 LQKENI. V was clipped by 3 bases and J by 4 bases, with 10 bases between them. This CDR3 is built from 13 residues. The CDR3 DNA follows: TGTGCCAGCTCACCGGCACAGGATTACGAGCAGTACTTC. Translated, it gives CASSPAQDYEQYF.

The table lists this clone with a count of one. The chain carries TRBV18 and TRBJ1-1; D uncertain. The length of the CDR3 is 12 residues. V was trimmed by 0 bases and J by 7 bases, leaving 6 bases between them. Germline loops: CDR1 KGHSH, CDR2 LQKENI. CDR3 sequence (DNA): TGTGCCAGCTCACCACCACTGAGTGAAGCTTTCTTT. The encoded protein is CASSPPLSEAFF.

Only one count was recorded for this clone. The genes are TRBV4-2 and TRBJ1-5; 7 bases match TRBD1. Germline V lookup: CDR1 LGHNA, CDR2 YNFKEQ. The CDR3 extends over 15 amino acids. Unmatched junction bases numbered 6, after V lost 0 bases and J lost 7 bases. This CDR3 reads CASSQDLGGGQPQHF. The CDR3 nucleotides read TGTGCCAGCAGCCAAGATCTAGGGGGCGGACAGCCCCAGCATTTT.

This clone turned up a few times. V is TRBV7-9 and J is TRBJ2-1; TRBD2 aligns across 13 bases. Germline CDR1 is SEHNR and CDR2 is FQNEAQ (reference sequence). The J segment lost 9 bases and the V segment lost 5 bases, leaving 7 bases of the junction unmatched. The CDR3 runs to 15 residues. DNA for the CDR3: TGTGCCAGCAGCCTACTAGCGGGAGGGCCTGGTGAGCAGTTCTTC. Protein: CASSLLAGGPGEQFF.

This chain uses TRBV14 with TRBJ2-5; D is uncertain. Germline assignment: CDR1 SGHDN and CDR2 FVKESK. With 7 bases removed from V and 4 bases from J, the gap between germline ends came to 16 bases. The CDR3 runs to 14 residues. The CDR3 region is CASNNPWAGETQYF. In DNA form, the CDR3 reads TGTGCCAGCAACAACCCATGGGCCGGAGAGACCCAGTACTTC.

The chain recombines TRBV7-2 with TRBJ2-2; possible D gene TRBD2, 6 bases. The CDR3 is 18 residues long. Germline-derived CDR1 and CDR2 are SGHTA and FQGNSA. V was cut by 5 bases and J by 1 base, with 20 bases left in between. The CDR3 DNA reads TGTGCCAGCAGCCGGCAGGGTCTGCGGGGCCTGAACACCGGGGAGCTGTTTTTT. It is translated as CASSRQGLRGLNTGELFF.

The chain carries TRBV25-1 and TRBJ2-3; 7 bases are a match to TRBD2. The CDR3 has 14 residues. Per germline, CDR1 MGHDK and CDR2 SYGVNS. Unmatched junction bases numbered 3, after V lost 6 bases and J lost 0 bases. CDR3 sequence: CASRSAGSTDTQYF. The CDR3 DNA sequence: TGTGCCAGCAGGTCAGCGGGAAGCACAGATACGCAGTATTTT.